Following are 32 T cell receptor beta chains from one sample sequenced in a study of sequential checkpoint blockade in melanoma. Only in-frame clones appear in the TCRdb table, and some are missing; sequencing was by immunoSEQ multiplex PCR. The sample yields approximately 8,400 clones, roughly 60% seen once. As to treatment: randomized to nivolumab then ipilimumab (arm A) or the reverse (arm B). Sequencing used CD8+ T cells sorted from blood (inferred from file names), obtained from a patient given nivolumab and ipilimumab in sequence. Every receptor here comes from a human patient with melanoma. Some clones in this sample may be carry-over from other donors' samples.

V usage is TRBV2 and J usage is TRBJ1-2; possibly TRBD1 for D (6 bases). Trimming left V 5 bases short and J 3 bases short, with 19 bases between. Germline V gives CDR1 SNHLY, CDR2 FYNNEI. The CDR3 extends over 16 amino acids. The CDR3 nucleotides are TGTGCCAGCAGTTGGACAGAGACTACGAGTGACTATGGCTACACCTTC. It yields the protein CASSWTETTSDYGYTF.

This chain joins TRBV7-9 and TRBJ2-7; 8 nucleotides line up with TRBD2. Germline trimming cut 5 bases from V and 4 bases from J; bases unmatched to any gene: 13. The CDR3 sequence is 16 residues long. Germline CDR1 is SEHNR and CDR2 is FQNEAQ (reference sequence). This CDR3 reads CASSPSGSGGRYEQYF. The CDR3, as DNA: TGTGCCAGCAGCCCTAGCGGGTCGGGGGGGCGGTACGAGCAGTACTTC.

The J gene is TRBJ1-4, the V gene TRBV2; 10 positions agree with TRBD1. This CDR3 spans 17 amino acids. Germline CDR1 is SNHLY and CDR2 is FYNNEI. V dropped 5 bases and J dropped 0; count of bases not matched to a gene: 6. The CDR3 region is CASSLFGTGATNEKLFF. For the CDR3, the DNA is TGTGCCAGCAGTTTGTTTGGGACAGGGGCAACTAATGAAAAACTGTTTTTT.

The chain combines TRBV13 with TRBJ1-2, with D hard to call. In germline, CDR1 is PRHDT, CDR2 FYEKMQ (reference sequence). Trimming took 6 bases from V and 2 from J, leaving 13 bases between them. The CDR3 has 14 residues. For the CDR3, the DNA is TGTGCCAGCAGTGTGGGGAGTCTCAACTATGGCTACACCTTC. Protein sequence: CASSVGSLNYGYTF.

V is TRBV7-6 and J is TRBJ2-5, with 9 bases matching TRBD2. The CDR3 contains 15 residues. J was trimmed by 5 bases and V by 3 bases; bases with no gene match: 7. Germline loops: CDR1 SGHVS, CDR2 FNYEAQ. The chain's CDR3 is CASSFSVAGAETQYF. Written as DNA, the CDR3 is TGTGCCAGCAGCTTTTCGGTAGCGGGGGCGGAGACCCAGTACTTC. Full variable domain (remainder filled in from reference TRBV7-6 and TRBJ2-5): GAGVSQSPRYKVTKRGQDVALRCDPISGHVSLYWYRQALGQGPEFLTYFNYEAQQDKSGLPNDRFSAERPEGSISTLTIQRTEQRDSAMYRCASSFSVAGAETQYFGPGTRLLVL.

In regard to this clone: Other DNA sequences within the sample encode an identical CDR3. The chain carries TRBV27 and TRBJ2-7; 12 bases match TRBD1. The CDR3 consists of 15 residues. Germline trimming cut 7 bases from V and 7 bases from J; bases unmatched to any gene: 11. CDR1 is MNHEY, CDR2 SMNVEV, per germline (reference sequence). The CDR3 DNA reads as TGTGCCAGCACACGAGGGACAGGGGGCCCGGGGGAGCAGTACTTC. Translating it yields CASTRGTGGPGEQYF.

The rearrangement joins TRBV11-3 to TRBJ2-7; D may be TRBD1 (5 bases). Trimming cost V 10 bases and J 0 bases, with 16 bases left between them. Germline V gene lookup returns CDR1 SGHNT and CDR2 YENEEA. The CDR3 contains 14 residues. CDR3 loop: CAIFRSDSSYEQYF. Written as DNA, the CDR3 is TGTGCCATTTTTCGGAGCGACAGCTCCTACGAGCAGTACTTC.

The chain has TRBV5-1 and TRBJ2-6, with 9 bases lining up with TRBD1. Germline V gives CDR1 SGHRS, CDR2 YFSETQ. Trimming at V came to 7 bases and at J to 0 bases, leaving 8 bases not matched to a gene. CDR3 length: 17 amino acids. The CDR3 spells CASSPGTGYSGANVLTF. The CDR3 DNA follows: TGCGCCAGCTCCCCCGGGACAGGGTACTCTGGGGCCAACGTCCTGACTTTC.

The chain links TRBV9 to TRBJ2-7; maybe TRBD2 (6 bases). The germline CDR1 and CDR2 sequences are SGDLS and YYNGEE. The CDR3 has 15 residues. Trimming cost V 4 bases and J 0 bases, with 14 bases left between them. The CDR3 protein is CASSPGDFDSYEQYF. The DNA of the CDR3 is TGTGCCAGCAGCCCTGGGGACTTCGACTCCTACGAGCAGTACTTC. The whole variable domain, filled in from reference TRBV9 and TRBJ2-7, reads DSGVTQTPKHLITATGQRVTLRCSPRSGDLSVYWYQQSLDQGLQFLIQYYNGEERAKGNILERFSAQQFPDLHSELNLSSLELGDSALYFCASSPGDFDSYEQYFGPGTRLTVT.

This clone was recorded a few times. V usage is TRBV5-1 and J usage is TRBJ2-5, with D possibly TRBD2 on 7 matching bases. Germline lookup yields CDR1 SGHRS and CDR2 YFSETQ. The CDR3 runs 15 residues. V lost 0 bases and J 11 bases, leaving 20 bases between the germline ends. The CDR3 DNA is TGCGCCAGCAGCTTGGAGGGGGGGGGTGCGGATGAGCAGTACTTC. As protein: CASSLEGGGADEQYF.

V usage is TRBV29-1 and J usage is TRBJ2-7; D perhaps matches TRBD2 (5 bases). The CDR3 extends over 14 amino acids. V shed 0 bases and J shed 2 bases, with 11 bases lying between them. Germline V CDR1 and CDR2: SQVTM, ANQGSEA. The CDR3 DNA reads TGCAGCGTTGAAGAGGGAGCGACAACCTACGAGCAGTACTTC. This translates into CSVEEGATTYEQYF.

The CDR3 spells CASSLAPGLGQPQHF. CDR3 sequence (DNA): TGTGCCAGCAGCTTGGCCCCAGGGTTAGGGCAGCCCCAGCATTTT. The genes are TRBV5-6 and TRBJ1-5, with D possibly being TRBD1 (5 bases). CDR1 is SGHDT, CDR2 YYEEEE, per germline. V lost 0 bases and J 7 bases, leaving 14 bases between the germline ends. The CDR3 extends over 15 amino acids.

The chain recombines TRBV7-2 with TRBJ1-1; D call uncertain. Trimming shortened V by 6 bases and J by 3 bases, and 17 bases separated the two germline ends. This CDR3 is built from 15 residues. Germline V gene data show CDR1 as SGHTA and CDR2 as FQGNSA. The DNA for the CDR3 is TGTGCCAGCAGTTTGGAGGCCCTCGCGGACACTGAAGCTTTCTTT. Protein: CASSLEALADTEAFF. Drawing the rest from reference TRBV7-2 and TRBJ1-1, the complete variable domain is GAGVSQSPSNKVTEKGKDVELRCDPISGHTALYWYRQSLGQGLEFLIYFQGNSAPDKSGLPSDRFSAERTGGSVSTLTIQRTQQEDSAVYLCASSLEALADTEAFFGQGTRLTVV.

The table lists this clone with a few counts. The chain recombines TRBV7-9 with TRBJ2-5, with 7 bases aligning to TRBD2. The trim removed 4 bases at V and 1 base at J, leaving 3 bases unmatched. Germline V CDR1 and CDR2: SEHNR, FQNEAQ (reference sequence). CDR3 size: 14 residues. CDR3 nucleotide sequence: TGTGCCAGCAGCTACAGCGGGGCCCAAGAGACCCAGTACTTC. Protein product: CASSYSGAQETQYF.

This clone turned up a few times. A far larger clone lies a single base away; this is likely a read error. This chain links TRBV28 with TRBJ1-3, with D possibly TRBD1 on 5 matching bases. Germline lookup yields CDR1 MDHEN and CDR2 SYDVKM. The CDR3 is made up of 19 amino acids. Here the CDR3 reads CASSLEFLGRDYSGHTIYF. CDR3 DNA sequence: TGTGCCAGCAGTTTAGAATTCTTGGGCAGGGACTACTCTGGACACACCATATATTTT.

The chain recombines TRBV6-1 with TRBJ2-7, with D maybe TRBD1 (6 bases). Trimming stripped 1 base from V and 2 bases from J, with 15 bases between. The CDR3 totals 16 residues. Germline CDR1 and CDR2: MNHNS and SASEGT. As DNA, the CDR3 is TGTGCCAGCAGTGAAGGCGAGGGACAAGGGACCTACGAGCAGTACTTC. Translated, it gives CASSEGEGQGTYEQYF.

This clone was detected a few times. This sequence joins TRBV6-1 and TRBJ2-4, with 8 bases aligning to TRBD1. Germline assignment: CDR1 MNHNS and CDR2 SASEGT. CDR3 length: 16 amino acids. V was pared by 2 bases and J by 0 bases, with 3 bases of the junction left unmatched. CDR3 nucleotides: TGTGCCAGCAGTGAACGACAGGGGTTAGCCAAAAACATTCAGTACTTC. Translating it yields CASSERQGLAKNIQYF.

The table lists this clone with a few counts. This CDR3 is missing its conserved last phenylalanine or tryptophan, likely due to a read error. The DNA is left out, because the CDR3 cannot be placed on it with certainty; the CDR3 is given as TCRdb lists it. This sequence joins TRBV2 and TRBJ1-2; the listed D gene, TRBD1, was not tested against the DNA. CDR1 SNHLY and CDR2 FYNNEI come from the germline V gene. The CDR3 is 16 residues long, counting both termini. The CDR3 loop is CASGSRDRGRRPGVFS.

The V and J genes are TRBV7-9 and TRBJ2-7; D gene ambiguous. This CDR3 is 12 amino acids long. Germline CDR1 and CDR2: SEHNR and FQNEAQ (reference sequence). The V and J ends lost 3 bases and 3 bases respectively, with 6 bases between them. The CDR3 spells CASSFGSYEQYF. The CDR3 nucleotides read TGTGCCAGCAGCTTTGGCAGCTACGAGCAGTACTTC.

As to this clone: The identical CDR3 is also encoded by other nucleotide sequences in the sample. The chain couples TRBV13 to TRBJ2-7, with 10 nucleotides matching TRBD1. The CDR3 spans 13 residues. Germline CDR1 PRHDT, CDR2 FYEKMQ (reference sequence). V lost 8 bases to trimming and J lost 7 bases; unmatched junction nucleotides: 8. For the CDR3, the DNA is TGTGCCAGCCGGACAGGGGGTCCGGGGGAGCAGTACTTC. This encodes CASRTGGPGEQYF.

The V and J genes are TRBV14 and TRBJ2-7, with a possible D match to TRBD1 (5 bases). The CDR3 spans 14 residues. Per the germline V gene, CDR1 is SGHDN and CDR2 is FVKESK. V was trimmed by 5 bases and J by 6 bases, leaving 17 bases between them. The CDR3 region has the DNA TGTGCCAGCAGCTTAAAGCACAGGCCTGGCGAGCAGTACTTC. This codes for CASSLKHRPGEQYF.

CDR3 sequence reads: CASSQTDRGRDEAFF. DNA for the CDR3: TGCGCCAGCAGCCAGACCGACAGGGGGCGAGATGAAGCTTTCTTT. V is TRBV4-1 and J is TRBJ1-1, with 10 bases aligning to TRBD1. The CDR3 loop spans 15 amino acids. In germline, CDR1 is MGHRA, CDR2 YSYEKL. Trimming removed 3 bases from V and 7 bases from J; junction bases left unmatched: 8.

V gene TRBV5-4 combines with J gene TRBJ1-6; 11 bases line up with TRBD1. Germline CDR1 and CDR2: SGHNT and YYREEE (reference sequence). There are 15 residues in the CDR3. The V gene end was trimmed by 0 bases and the J gene end by 10 bases; junction bases not matched to a gene: 3. CDR3 DNA sequence: TGTGCCAGCAGCTTGGGGACAGGGGGCGGGTCACCCCTCCACTTT. Its translation: CASSLGTGGGSPLHF. The full variable domain, in which reference TRBV5-4 and TRBJ1-6 provide the parts outside the CDR3, is ETGVTQSPTHLIKTRGQQVTLRCSSQSGHNTVSWYQQALGQGPQFIFQYYREEENGRGNFPPRFSGLQFPNYSSELNVNALELDDSALYLCASSLGTGGGSPLHFGNGTRLTVT.

J is TRBJ1-2 and V is TRBV5-5; tentative D call: TRBD1 (6 bases). This CDR3 comprises 15 residues. V was shortened by 4 bases and J by 1 base, with 14 bases between the two germline ends. Germline values: CDR1 SGHKS, CDR2 YYEKEE (reference sequence). Here the CDR3 reads CASSPTHRDNYGYTF. DNA of the CDR3: TGTGCCAGCAGCCCAACGCACAGGGATAACTATGGCTACACCTTC.

This clone occurred a few times. V gene TRBV7-9 combines with J gene TRBJ2-7; 7 bases fit TRBD2. Germline V gene lookup returns CDR1 SEHNR and CDR2 FQNEAQ (reference sequence). The CDR3 length is 14 residues. The ends lost 5 bases at V and 2 bases at J; junction bases unmatched: 6. The CDR3 region is CASSGGGTTYEQYF. CDR3 bases: TGTGCCAGCAGCGGGGGGGGTACTACCTACGAGCAGTACTTC.

The chain employs TRBV5-1 and TRBJ1-1, with 8 bases fitting TRBD1. CDR3 length: 13 residues. Germline CDR1 is SGHRS and CDR2 is YFSETQ. Unmatched junction bases numbered 3, after V lost 4 bases and J lost 4 bases. CDR3 DNA: TGCGCCAGCAGCGCTGACAGGGGCACTGAAGCTTTCTTT. As protein: CASSADRGTEAFF.

The rearrangement joins TRBV15 to TRBJ1-5; possible D gene TRBD1, 6 bases. V was trimmed by 5 bases and J by 5 bases, leaving 13 bases between them. The CDR3 is 14 amino acids. Per germline, CDR1 LNHNV and CDR2 YYDKDF (reference sequence). CDR3 sequence reads: CATSADRLHQPQHF. Written as DNA, the CDR3 is TGTGCCACCAGCGCAGACAGGCTCCATCAGCCCCAGCATTTT.

DNA for the CDR3: TGTGCCAGCAGCACCAGGGGTTACACTGAAGCTTTCTTT. Amino acid sequence: CASSTRGYTEAFF. The gene calls are TRBV7-9 and TRBJ1-1; a weak D match, TRBD1 (6 bases). The V and J ends lost 5 bases and 3 bases respectively, with 10 bases between them. CDR3 length: 13 amino acids. CDR1 is SEHNR and CDR2 is FQNEAQ in the germline V gene (reference sequence). Variable domain in full (rest from reference TRBV7-9 and TRBJ1-1): DTGVSQNPRHKITKRGQNVTFRCDPISEHNRLYWYRQTLGQGPEFLTYFQNEAQLEKSRLLSDRFSAERPKGSFSTLEIQRTEQGDSAMYLCASSTRGYTEAFFGQGTRLTVV.

This clone was counted between two and nine times. The chain carries TRBV19 and TRBJ2-7; D is undetermined. Trimming removed 11 bases at V and 3 bases at J, with 20 bases between. The germline V gene has CDR1 LNHDA and CDR2 SQIVND (reference sequence). The CDR3 length is 14 residues. DNA of the CDR3: TGTGCCTGGATTTTCCGGCGACTGGTCTACGAGCAGTACTTC. Translated, it gives CAWIFRRLVYEQYF.

This rearrangement joins TRBV5-5 to TRBJ1-5, with D uncertain. The ends were cut back, 0 bases at V and 1 base at J, with 8 bases in the middle. This CDR3 comprises 15 residues. CDR1 SGHKS and CDR2 YYEKEE come from the germline V gene (reference sequence). The CDR3 region has the DNA TGTGCCAGCAGCTTGGGGACGGGAAGCAATCAGCCCCAGCATTTT. Translated: CASSLGTGSNQPQHF.

Judged by abundance, this clone is medium-sized. The chain couples TRBV4-1 to TRBJ1-5, with a weak D call TRBD1 (5 bases). Trimming took off 0 bases at V and 4 bases at J, with 22 bases between the two ends. Germline CDR1 is MGHRA and CDR2 is YSYEKL. This CDR3 region has 19 residues. In DNA form, the CDR3 reads TGCGCCAGCAGCCAAGACGTGTGGGGGGGGACTTCCCTGAATCAGCCCCAGCATTTT. Its protein is CASSQDVWGGTSLNQPQHF.

The J gene is TRBJ2-7, the V gene TRBV11-2, with 7 positions matching TRBD1. Trimming removed 3 bases from V and 0 bases from J; junction bases left unmatched: 5. Germline lookup yields CDR1 SGHAT and CDR2 FQNNGV. This CDR3 is built from 15 residues. The CDR3 sequence is CASSLRAGGSYEQYF. CDR3 sequence (DNA): TGTGCCAGCAGCTTGCGGGCAGGGGGCTCCTACGAGCAGTACTTC.